The 17 T cell receptor beta chains listed next were all sequenced from one sample in a study of CD8 T cells in Susac syndrome. With random hexamers, roughly 0.45 to 1 ug RNA was reverse transcribed. TCRdb independently ran MiXCR on the immunoSEQ multiplex PCR reads; one entry per CDR3 protein. Here the sample spans 120,000 to 150,000 distinct CDR3 sequences, roughly 94% being singletons. The sample comprised CD4+ T cells from PBMCs. These receptor sequences come from a human donor in good health.

The rearrangement uses TRBV28 and TRBJ2-7; TRBD2 might be the D (5 bases). V was cut by 5 bases and J by 7 bases, with 18 bases left in between. Germline CDR1 reads MDHEN; CDR2 reads SYDVKM. CDR3 length: 14 residues. Here the CDR3 reads CASSALAPRREQYF. CDR3 nucleotide sequence: TGTGCCAGCAGTGCCCTAGCCCCCCGACGAGAGCAGTACTTC.

The rearrangement uses TRBV20-1 and TRBJ2-1, with a weak D call TRBD1 (5 bases). There are 13 residues in the CDR3. Germline CDR1 and CDR2: DFQATT and SNEGSKA (reference sequence). V was pared by 6 bases and J by 5 bases, with 14 bases between. The CDR3: CSAQSRANNEQFF. CDR3 bases: TGCAGTGCCCAGTCCAGGGCCAACAATGAGCAGTTCTTC.

The V gene is TRBV2, the J gene TRBJ1-1, with a tentative D call TRBD1 (5 bases). Germline V lookup: CDR1 SNHLY, CDR2 FYNNEI. The CDR3 runs 13 residues. V was shortened by 8 bases and J by 1 base, with 11 bases between the two germline ends. The CDR3 nucleotides read TGTGCCAGCGGGGCAGAGGGGAACACTGAAGCTTTCTTT. This codes for CASGAEGNTEAFF.

This clonotype was detected only once. The chain links TRBV6-5 to TRBJ2-1, with 11 bases lining up with TRBD2. From germline, CDR1 is MNHEY and CDR2 SVGAGI. CDR3 length equals 15 residues. Trimming cost V 6 bases and J 7 bases; bases outside gene matches: 8. The CDR3 here is CASSRLSGRVNEQFF. The CDR3 DNA reads TGTGCCAGCAGCCGACTTAGCGGGAGGGTGAATGAGCAGTTCTTC.

For the CDR3, the DNA is TGTGCCAGCTCACCACTGCCTTCCGACAGGGTCAGAGATCAGCCCCAGCATTTT. Its protein is CASSPLPSDRVRDQPQHF. J is TRBJ1-5 and V is TRBV18; TRBD1 agrees at 7 bases. Germline values: CDR1 KGHSH, CDR2 LQKENI. This CDR3 contains 18 residues. Trimming at V came to 1 base and at J to 5 bases, leaving 14 bases not matched to a gene.

J is TRBJ2-1 and V is TRBV10-3, with 9 positions matching TRBD2. This CDR3 region has 16 residues. CDR1 is ENHRY and CDR2 is SYGVKD in the germline V gene. Trimming cost V 4 bases and J 6 bases; bases outside gene matches: 10. CDR3 protein: CAISGPSGGRANEQFF. The CDR3 DNA follows: TGTGCCATCAGTGGCCCGAGTGGCGGGAGGGCCAATGAGCAGTTCTTC.

The genes are TRBV18 and TRBJ2-4; D gene uncertain. Germline CDR1 is KGHSH and CDR2 is LQKENI. The CDR3 is 15 residues long. V was cut by 0 bases and J by 6 bases, with 12 bases left in between. CDR3 loop: CASSPPGRSGNIQYF. In DNA form, the CDR3 reads TGTGCCAGCTCACCACCGGGCAGGTCGGGAAACATTCAGTACTTC.

This chain links TRBV12-3 or TRBV12-4 with TRBJ2-5; unclear D gene. The CDR3 is 13 amino acids. With 7 bases removed from V and 1 base from J, the gap between germline ends came to 10 bases. The chain's CDR3 is CASTSYTQETQYF. In nucleotides, the CDR3 is TGTGCCAGCACTTCCTATACCCAAGAGACCCAGTACTTC.

This chain connects TRBV7-9 to TRBJ1-5, with TRBD1 matching over 8 bases. This CDR3 comprises 14 residues. CDR1 and CDR2 (germline): SEHNR, FQNEAQ (reference sequence). The trim removed 5 bases at V and 10 bases at J, leaving 10 bases unmatched. The CDR3 sequence is CASSRDRTISPQHF. As DNA, the CDR3 is TGTGCCAGCAGCCGGGACAGGACAATCAGCCCCCAGCATTTT.

The chain uses TRBV30 and TRBJ2-7; no definite D call. Germline V CDR1 and CDR2: GTSNPN, SVGIG (reference sequence). CDR3 size: 13 residues. Trimming cost V 0 bases and J 3 bases, with 9 bases left between them. CDR3 amino acids: CAWSVPGDYEQYF. The CDR3 DNA is TGTGCCTGGAGTGTACCTGGGGACTACGAGCAGTACTTC.

The V and J genes are TRBV9 and TRBJ1-1; D remains ambiguous. Trimming stripped 0 bases from V and 2 bases from J, with 8 bases between. The CDR3 has 14 residues. Germline loops: CDR1 SGDLS, CDR2 YYNGEE. CDR3: CASSVGSTNTEAFF. The CDR3 DNA is TGTGCCAGCAGCGTAGGAAGCACCAACACTGAAGCTTTCTTT.

The chain employs TRBV6-6 and TRBJ1-5; D unresolved. V lost 0 bases and J lost 0, with 9 bases in between. The CDR3 loop spans 16 amino acids. The germline V gene has CDR1 MNHNY and CDR2 SVGAGI (reference sequence). CDR3: CASSYSGTNSNQPQHF. The CDR3 DNA sequence: TGTGCCAGCAGTTACTCGGGAACTAATAGCAATCAGCCCCAGCATTTT.

The chain is built from TRBV25-1 and TRBJ1-1; D is unresolved. The CDR3 has 14 amino acids. The V and J ends lost 3 bases and 6 bases respectively, with 14 bases between them. Germline-derived CDR1 and CDR2 are MGHDK and SYGVNS. The CDR3 protein is CASSDPGGVAEAFF. CDR3 sequence (DNA): TGTGCCAGCAGTGACCCGGGTGGAGTGGCTGAAGCTTTCTTT.

The V gene is TRBV5-1, the J gene TRBJ2-2, with D possibly TRBD1 on 6 matching bases. Trimming cost V 3 bases and J 5 bases, with 17 bases left between them. Looked up from germline, CDR1 is SGHRS and CDR2 is YFSETQ. The CDR3 is made up of 16 amino acids. In DNA, the CDR3 is TGCGCCAGCAGCTCTTCGACAGGACCTACTACCGGGGAGCTGTTTTTT. Translated, it gives CASSSSTGPTTGELFF.

V and J are TRBV7-6 and TRBJ2-2, with D uncertain. There are 15 residues in the CDR3. CDR1 and CDR2 from the germline V gene are SGHVS and FNYEAQ. Trimming shortened V by 0 bases and J by 6 bases, and 11 bases separated the two germline ends. In nucleotides, the CDR3 is TGTGCCAGCAGCTTAGCGTCAGGTTCGGCCGGGGAGCTGTTTTTT. Its protein product is CASSLASGSAGELFF.

The chain carries TRBV20-1 and TRBJ2-7; D is possibly TRBD1 or TRBD2 (5 bases each). The CDR3 is 14 amino acids. V dropped 0 bases and J dropped 1 base, with 10 bases sitting between them. In germline, CDR1 is DFQATT, CDR2 SNEGSKA (reference sequence). Here the CDR3 reads CSARDRGPSYEQYF. Here the CDR3 DNA reads TGCAGTGCTAGAGATCGGGGACCATCCTACGAGCAGTACTTC.

The chain joins TRBV30 to TRBJ2-4, with 11 bases fitting TRBD2. The CDR3 extends over 15 amino acids. Germline V lookup: CDR1 GTSNPN, CDR2 SVGIG (reference sequence). V shed 3 bases and J 0 bases; nucleotides not matched to a gene: 1. CDR3 protein: CAWSGLAGAKNIQYF. The CDR3, as DNA: TGTGCCTGGAGCGGACTAGCGGGAGCCAAAAACATTCAGTACTTC.